This T cell receptor (beta chain) was documented in a study of shared clonotypes between healthy human individuals. This CDR3 spans 15 amino acids. Trimming shortened V by 6 bases and J by 7 bases, and 19 bases separated the two germline ends. Germline V gives CDR1 MDHEN, CDR2 SYDVKM. Some clones are missing from TCRdb's copy, which holds only in-frame ones; the method was immunoSEQ multiplex PCR. Among under 2.5 million clones, 85% to 95% were seen once, and the ten largest hold about 0.41%. Broader study findings: Non-shared clonotypes were found to have lower generation probabilities than the clonotypes that were shared by all four of the sorted-subset donors.

Points on this clone: Its specificity is not known.

The V call is TRBV28, the J call TRBJ1-3; tentatively, D is TRBD1 (5 bases). The source is a man aged 18 to 30 in good health. Some clones in this sample may be carry-over from other donors' samples. Sample: naive CD4+ T cells from PBMCs. The subset was: CD45RA+ positively selected. CDR3 protein: CASRTPGLVRNTIYF. Here the CDR3 DNA reads TGTGCCAGCAGAACCCCAGGGTTGGTGCGTAACACCATATATTTT. Based on the CDR3 plus reference TRBV28 and TRBJ1-3, the full variable domain is DVKVTQSSRYLVKRTGEKVFLECVQDMDHENMFWYRQDPGLGLRLIYFSYDVKMKEKGDIPEGYSVSREKKERFSLILESASTNQTSMYLCASRTPGLVRNTIYFGEGSWLTVV.